This T cell receptor (beta chain) was sequenced for a study of beta chain features in type 1 diabetes. CDR3 size: 14 residues. CDR1 and CDR2 from the germline V gene are SGHTA and FQGNSA. V lost 5 bases to trimming and J lost 13 bases, with 21 bases between them. Concerning this clone itself: What it binds is not known.

Since all of the isolated RNA was reverse transcribed, expressed TCRB transcripts were what got sequenced. TCRdb's copy holds only in-frame clones and misses some; the assay was immunoSEQ multiplex PCR. The sample records more than 250,000 clones, around 15% being singletons. General study points: Shorter templates might be favored by PCR, and equally so in patients and in controls. A moderate, significant TCRB CDR3 shortening appeared in type 1 diabetes across four CD4+ subsets. Patients showed naive, central memory and Treg TCRB repertoires that appeared more similar than those of healthy donors.

The V call is TRBV7-2, the J call TRBJ2-1; D might be TRBD1 (6 bases). This TCR came from a man between 25 and 39 years old with type 1 diabetes. Sequenced: naive CD4+ T cells from blood. The CDR3: CASSQGNRALPQFF. CDR3 nucleotide sequence: TGTGCCAGCAGCCAAGGCAACAGGGCCCTTCCTCAGTTCTTC. The full variable domain, completed using reference TRBV7-2 and TRBJ2-1, is GAGVSQSPSNKVTEKGKDVELRCDPISGHTALYWYRQSLGQGLEFLIYFQGNSAPDKSGLPSDRFSAERTGGSVSTLTIQRTQQEDSAVYLCASSQGNRALPQFFGPGTRLTVL.